This T cell receptor (beta chain) is from a study of T cells in localized non-small cell lung cancer. Study findings and constraints: Heterogeneity within the tumor remains possible, as just one region underwent sequencing. Uninvolved adjacent lung showed the highest T cell clonality, exceeding tumor. In adjacent lung appeared a median approximately 57 of the top 100 tumor clones.

This table comes from immunoSEQ multiplex PCR, and its TCRdb copy is limited to in-frame clones, with some not included. This sample carries 70,000 to 75,000 clones, around 84% of them seen once, and the ten largest clones take 1% to 1.5%. Details on this clone: What it binds is not known.

Trimming shortened V by 2 bases and J by 9 bases, and 8 bases separated the two germline ends. Germline loops: CDR1 MNHEY, CDR2 SVGAGI. The CDR3 loop spans 11 amino acids. Material: peripheral blood, obtained before any cancer treatment. This rearrangement joins TRBV6-5 to TRBJ2-7; possibly TRBD1 for D (6 bases). The clonotype comes from an older female donor with stage I lung adenocarcinoma. This CDR3 reads CASSYQDRQYF. The CDR3 DNA reads as TGTGCCAGCAGTTACCAGGACAGGCAGTACTTC.